These 29 T cell receptor beta chains were all obtained from the same sample, sequenced in a study of blood T cell repertoires in COVID-19. Assay: immunoSEQ multiplex PCR; the TCRdb copy retains only in-frame clones and omits some. The data contain roughly 130,000 clones, around nine tenths of them singletons. Sequencing was carried out using peripheral blood. The receptors derive from a man between 60 and 70 years old with active or convalescent COVID-19.

This clone was seen just once. The gene calls are TRBV5-1 and TRBJ1-5, with 9 bases fitting TRBD1. Germline V gives CDR1 SGHRS, CDR2 YFSETQ. CDR3 size: 16 residues. V lost 4 bases and J lost 7; bases outside the gene matches: 12. This CDR3 is CASSRGPQGAGQPQHF. The CDR3 nucleotides read TGCGCCAGCAGCCGAGGGCCACAGGGGGCAGGACAGCCCCAGCATTTT.

CDR3 coding DNA: TGTGCCAGTAGTATGGCTAGCGGGATCACCTACGAGCAGTACTTC. Its translation: CASSMASGITYEQYF. V gene TRBV19 combines with J gene TRBJ2-7; 9 bases fit TRBD2. Germline V gives CDR1 LNHDA, CDR2 SQIVND (reference sequence). The junction had 5 bases not matched to a gene; V was cut back by 3 bases and J by 2 bases. The length of the CDR3 is 15 residues.

V usage is TRBV6-5 and J usage is TRBJ1-1; 9 bases agree with TRBD1. Germline V gene lookup returns CDR1 MNHEY and CDR2 SVGAGI. Losses at the gene ends were 6 bases for V and 1 base for J; bases not matched to a gene: 3. This CDR3 is built from 14 residues. In DNA form, the CDR3 reads TGTGCCAGCAGCCCGGACAGGGGGAACACTGAAGCTTTCTTT. The encoded protein is CASSPDRGNTEAFF.

This chain uses TRBV11-3 with TRBJ2-7, with D hard to call. The ends were cut back, 1 base at V and 3 bases at J, with 10 bases in the middle. CDR1 and CDR2 from the germline V gene are SGHNT and YENEEA. The CDR3 covers 14 residues. The CDR3 DNA sequence: TGTGCCAGCAGCTTAGGTAACGGTCACTACGAGCAGTACTTC. Translating gives CASSLGNGHYEQYF.

This clone showed up many times. Other nucleotide sequences from this sample produce the same CDR3. This chain uses TRBV5-1 with TRBJ2-2, with TRBD1 matching over 9 bases. The CDR3 extends over 15 amino acids. Germline lookup yields CDR1 SGHRS and CDR2 YFSETQ. V trimming: 4 bases; J trimming: 1 base; junction bases outside the gene matches: 2. CDR3 sequence (DNA): TGCGCCAGCAGCCTGGACAGGGGGAACACCGGGGAGCTGTTTTTT. The encoded protein is CASSLDRGNTGELFF. The entire variable domain, with the rest obtained from reference TRBV5-1 and TRBJ2-2, is as follows: KAGVTQTPRYLIKTRGQQVTLSCSPISGHRSVSWYQQTPGQGLQFLFEYFSETQRNKGNFPGRFSGRQFSNSRSEMNVSTLELGDSALYLCASSLDRGNTGELFFGEGSRLTVL.

This sequence joins TRBV28 and TRBJ1-1, with D tentatively TRBD1 (5 bases). Trimming stripped 2 bases from V and 2 bases from J, with 12 bases between. This CDR3 region has 15 residues. Germline lookup yields CDR1 MDHEN and CDR2 SYDVKM. CDR3 nucleotide sequence: TGTGCCAGCAGTTTACATGGGGGGGGAAACACTGAAGCTTTCTTT. It translates to CASSLHGGGNTEAFF.

The chain couples TRBV7-3 to TRBJ1-1, with 10 bases aligning to TRBD1. The length of the CDR3 is 13 residues. With V trimmed by 5 bases and J by 8 bases, 5 bases remained unmatched. CDR1 and CDR2 from the germline V gene are SGHTA and FQGTGA. CDR3 residues: CASSAGTGAEAFF. CDR3 DNA sequence: TGTGCCAGCAGCGCCGGGACAGGGGCCGAAGCTTTCTTT.

The genes are TRBV5-4 and TRBJ2-7; TRBD1 is a possible D gene (5 bases). This CDR3 has 13 amino acids. Germline CDR1 reads SGHNT; CDR2 reads YYREEE (reference sequence). The V gene lost 1 base and the J gene lost 2 bases, with 7 bases spanning the gap. The CDR3 sequence: CASSLQGPYEQYF. CDR3 in DNA: TGTGCCAGCAGCTTGCAGGGCCCCTACGAGCAGTACTTC. Filled out from reference TRBV5-4 and TRBJ2-7, the complete variable domain reads ETGVTQSPTHLIKTRGQQVTLRCSSQSGHNTVSWYQQALGQGPQFIFQYYREEENGRGNFPPRFSGLQFPNYSSELNVNALELDDSALYLCASSLQGPYEQYFGPGTRLTVT.

A single count supports this clone. The J gene is TRBJ2-2, the V gene TRBV4-2; TRBD1 matches 10 bases. The V gene end was trimmed by 4 bases and the J gene end by 7 bases; junction bases not matched to a gene: 6. The V gene's germline CDR1 is LGHNA and CDR2 YNFKEQ. The CDR3 totals 15 residues. The DNA for the CDR3 is TGTGCCAGCAGCCGTGACAGGGGGCTGGACGGGGAGCTGTTTTTT. Amino acids: CASSRDRGLDGELFF.

This clone was detected once. In DNA form, the CDR3 reads TGTGCCAGTAGTATAAGGAGGGGACTAGCGGACCAAGAGACCCAGTACTTC. This codes for CASSIRRGLADQETQYF. The chain carries TRBV19 and TRBJ2-5; 11 nucleotides align to TRBD2. CDR1 is LNHDA, CDR2 SQIVND, per germline (reference sequence). The CDR3 extends over 17 amino acids. The junction had 5 bases not matched to a gene; V was cut back by 2 bases and J by 0 bases.

The rearrangement joins TRBV29-1 to TRBJ2-7; D is possibly TRBD2 (6 bases). CDR3 length: 12 amino acids. CDR1 and CDR2 (germline): SQVTM, ANQGSEA. V lost 3 bases to trimming and J lost 5 bases, with 11 bases between them. The CDR3 coding sequence is TGCAGCGTTGAGCGGGGTCCCCACGAGCAGTACTTC. It is translated as CSVERGPHEQYF.

J is TRBJ2-7 and V is TRBV24-1, with TRBD1 matching 7 bases. The germline V gene has CDR1 KGHDR and CDR2 SFDVKD. The CDR3 is 12 amino acids. Trimming took 2 bases from V and 7 from J; bases not matched to a gene: 1. The CDR3, as DNA: TGTGCCACCAGTGATTCGACAGGGGAGCAGTACTTC. This encodes CATSDSTGEQYF.

The chain uses TRBV12-2 and TRBJ2-2; TRBD2 is the table's D call, not checked against the DNA. TRBV12-2 constitutes a pseudogene. This CDR3 is 16 amino acids long. CDR3 nucleotide sequence: TGTGCAAGTCGCTCCTGGATGGGACTGAACACCGGGGAGCTGTTTTTT. Protein sequence: CASRSWMGLNTGELFF.

This clone was seen just once. J is TRBJ2-1 and V is TRBV11-3, with 7 bases identical to TRBD2. Germline trimming cut 5 bases from V and 2 bases from J; bases unmatched to any gene: 9. The CDR3 length is 16 residues. The germline V gene encodes CDR1 SGHNT and CDR2 YENEEA. The CDR3 region has the DNA TGTGCCAGCAGCGTCTCGGGCGGGAGCGCCTACAATGAGCAGTTCTTC. Amino acids: CASSVSGGSAYNEQFF.

The V call is TRBV7-9, the J call TRBJ2-5, with TRBD1 matching 10 bases. V lost 5 bases to trimming and J lost 5 bases; unmatched junction nucleotides: 8. This CDR3 has 15 amino acids. CDR1 is SEHNR and CDR2 is FQNEAQ in the germline V gene (reference sequence). CDR3 nucleotides: TGTGCCAGCAGCGCGGGACAGGGGATTGGGGAGACCCAGTACTTC. It specifies CASSAGQGIGETQYF. Full variable domain (missing parts from reference TRBV7-9 and TRBJ2-5): DTGVSQNPRHKITKRGQNVTFRCDPISEHNRLYWYRQTLGQGPEFLTYFQNEAQLEKSRLLSDRFSAERPKGSFSTLEIQRTEQGDSAMYLCASSAGQGIGETQYFGPGTRLLVL.

The V gene is TRBV6-6, the J gene TRBJ1-1; 10 bases match TRBD1. Germline V lookup: CDR1 MNHNY, CDR2 SVGAGI (reference sequence). V lost 5 bases and J lost 3; bases outside the gene matches: 3. The CDR3 consists of 14 residues. CDR3 region: CASSGQGGYTEAFF. The CDR3 DNA reads TGTGCCAGCAGTGGACAGGGGGGGTACACTGAAGCTTTCTTT.

The chain couples TRBV19 to TRBJ2-5; 7 bases are a match to TRBD1. From germline, CDR1 is LNHDA and CDR2 SQIVND (reference sequence). The CDR3 loop spans 15 amino acids. The V and J ends lost 5 bases and 0 bases, in that order; junction bases with no gene match: 6. The CDR3 loop reads CASSVGTAYQETQYF. CDR3 sequence (DNA): TGTGCCAGTAGTGTCGGGACAGCTTACCAAGAGACCCAGTACTTC.

The rearrangement links TRBV10-3 to TRBJ1-1; 10 bases map to TRBD1. The V gene's germline CDR1 is ENHRY and CDR2 SYGVKD. The CDR3 length is 17 residues. V gave up 4 bases and J gave up 1 base; unmatched junction bases: 9. The DNA for the CDR3 is TGTGCCATCAGTGCGGGGGACAGGGGAGGAACGAACACTGAAGCTTTCTTT. Translation gives CAISAGDRGGTNTEAFF.

The CDR3 loop is CASSATGGSGGYTF. The CDR3, as DNA: TGTGCCAGCAGCGCGACAGGGGGCTCGGGAGGCTACACCTTC. The V call is TRBV2, the J call TRBJ1-2, with 10 positions matching TRBD1. CDR3 length: 14 amino acids. The V segment lost 6 bases and the J segment 8 bases; nucleotides outside the gene matches: 9. Germline V gene data show CDR1 as SNHLY and CDR2 as FYNNEI.

The rearrangement joins TRBV11-2 to TRBJ1-1; no reliable D call. The CDR3 is 16 residues long. The germline V gene has CDR1 SGHAT and CDR2 FQNNGV. V gave up 3 bases and J gave up 3 bases, with 17 bases separating them. In DNA form, the CDR3 reads TGTGCCAGCAGCTTCGTATTGACAACTCTGGACACTGAAGCTTTCTTT. Amino acid sequence: CASSFVLTTLDTEAFF.

The chain has TRBV25-1 and TRBJ2-2, with TRBD1 matching over 9 bases. The germline V gene has CDR1 MGHDK and CDR2 SYGVNS. The CDR3 contains 17 residues. Unmatched junction bases numbered 10, after V lost 4 bases and J lost 4 bases. The CDR3 DNA reads TGTGCCAGCAGTGGATCCGCCGGGACAGGGACCACCGGGGAGCTGTTTTTT. This translates into CASSGSAGTGTTGELFF.

This clone has only a few counts. This chain links TRBV7-9 with TRBJ1-1; D remains unclear. The CDR3 loop spans 14 amino acids. V lost 2 bases, J lost 4 bases, and 11 bases lay in between. Germline V gene sequence: CDR1 SEHNR, CDR2 FQNEAQ (reference sequence). The CDR3 spells CASSLTGVSTEAFF. In DNA form, the CDR3 reads TGTGCCAGCAGCTTAACCGGTGTGAGCACTGAAGCTTTCTTT.

V and J are TRBV24-1 and TRBJ2-3, with a possible D match to TRBD2 (6 bases). The CDR3 is made up of 16 amino acids. Germline CDR1 is KGHDR and CDR2 is SFDVKD. V lost 3 bases to trimming and J lost 7 bases, with 19 bases between them. DNA of the CDR3: TGTGCCACCAGTGATCCCTCAGGAGGGGAAGGGAATACGCAGTATTTT. This codes for CATSDPSGGEGNTQYF.

This clone was counted at least ten times. The chain carries TRBV7-3 and TRBJ2-1; 13 positions match TRBD2. The CDR3 is 16 amino acids. The J segment lost 6 bases and the V segment lost 1 base, leaving 3 bases of the junction unmatched. CDR1 and CDR2 (germline): SGHTA, FQGTGA. CDR3 coding DNA: TGTGCCAGCAGCTTAAGAACTAGCGGGAGGGCCAATGAGCAGTTCTTC. Protein product: CASSLRTSGRANEQFF.

The J gene is TRBJ2-2, the V gene TRBV11-2; 8 bases agree with TRBD2. Trimming removed 2 bases from V and 6 bases from J; junction bases left unmatched: 2. Germline V lookup: CDR1 SGHAT, CDR2 FQNNGV. This CDR3 is built from 14 residues. CDR3 sequence reads: CASSLPSGPGELFF. In DNA form, the CDR3 reads TGTGCCAGCAGCTTACCTAGCGGGCCCGGGGAGCTGTTTTTT.

This sequence joins TRBV6-5 and TRBJ2-2; weak D call: TRBD2 (5 bases). CDR3 length: 13 residues. The germline gives CDR1 MNHEY, CDR2 SVGAGI. Deletions cut 11 bases from V and 0 bases from J, with 10 bases between. CDR3 DNA: TGTGCCTGCGGAGGAGCGAACACCGGGGAGCTGTTTTTT. Protein product: CACGGANTGELFF.

The chain carries TRBV6-6 and TRBJ2-1, with 7 nucleotides matching TRBD1. This CDR3 region has 13 residues. The germline gives CDR1 MNHNY, CDR2 SVGAGI (reference sequence). The junction had 8 bases not matched to a gene; V was cut back by 7 bases and J by 8 bases. This CDR3 reads CASTMTGLHEQFF. CDR3 in DNA: TGTGCCAGCACTATGACAGGGCTCCATGAGCAGTTCTTC.

The chain combines TRBV10-3 with TRBJ2-7, with D tentatively TRBD1 (6 bases). Trimming pared 5 bases from V and 4 bases from J, leaving 9 bases between. From germline, CDR1 is ENHRY and CDR2 SYGVKD. The CDR3 is 12 residues long. CDR3 coding DNA: TGTGCCATCAGTAAGGACAGTTACGAGCAGTACTTC. It yields the protein CAISKDSYEQYF.

This chain links TRBV5-1 with TRBJ2-2; D remains ambiguous. Per germline, CDR1 SGHRS and CDR2 YFSETQ. CDR3 length: 13 residues. The V end was cut by 4 bases, the J end by 3 bases, with 7 bases between. CDR3 nucleotide sequence: TGCGCCAGCAGCCCCCGGGACACCGGGGAGCTGTTTTTT. The encoded protein is CASSPRDTGELFF.